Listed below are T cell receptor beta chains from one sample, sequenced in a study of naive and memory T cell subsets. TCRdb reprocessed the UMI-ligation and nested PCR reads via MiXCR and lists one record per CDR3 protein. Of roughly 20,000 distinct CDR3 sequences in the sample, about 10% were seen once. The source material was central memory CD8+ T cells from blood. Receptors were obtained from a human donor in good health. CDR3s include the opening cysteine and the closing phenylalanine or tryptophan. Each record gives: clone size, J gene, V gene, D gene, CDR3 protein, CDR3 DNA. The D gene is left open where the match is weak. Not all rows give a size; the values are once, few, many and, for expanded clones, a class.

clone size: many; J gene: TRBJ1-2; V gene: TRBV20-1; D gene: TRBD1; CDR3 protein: CSARDFDRGSYGYTF; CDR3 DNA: TGCAGTGCTAGAGATTTTGACAGGGGGTCCTATGGCTACACCTTC
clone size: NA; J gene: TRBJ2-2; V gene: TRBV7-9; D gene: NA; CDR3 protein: CASSLAGHTGELFF; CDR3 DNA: TGTGCCAGCAGCTTAGCTGGGCACACCGGGGAGCTGTTTTTT
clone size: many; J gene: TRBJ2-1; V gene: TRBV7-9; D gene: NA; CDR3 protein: CASSLVPGSGNEQFF; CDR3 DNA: TGTGCCAGCAGCTTAGTACCGGGATCGGGGAATGAGCAGTTCTTC
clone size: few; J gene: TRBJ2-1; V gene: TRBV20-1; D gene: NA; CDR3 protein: CSARETGLSYNEQFF; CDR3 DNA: TGCAGTGCTAGGGAAACGGGACTCTCCTACAATGAGCAGTTCTTC
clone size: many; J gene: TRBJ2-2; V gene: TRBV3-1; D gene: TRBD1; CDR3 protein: CASSQGGQGSGELFF; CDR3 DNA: TGTGCCAGCAGCCAAGGGGGACAGGGCTCCGGGGAGCTGTTTTTT
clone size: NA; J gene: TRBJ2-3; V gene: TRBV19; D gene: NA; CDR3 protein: CASSTLSTDTQYF; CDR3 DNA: TGTGCCAGTAGTACCCTATCGACAGATACGCAGTATTTT
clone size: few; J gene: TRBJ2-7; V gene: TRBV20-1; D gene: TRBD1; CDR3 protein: CSALNRDRGPYEQYF; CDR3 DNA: TGCAGTGCGTTGAACCGGGACAGGGGGCCCTACGAGCAGTACTTC
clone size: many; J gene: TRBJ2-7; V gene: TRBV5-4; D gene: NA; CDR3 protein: CASSAGPLEQYF; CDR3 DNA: TGTGCCAGCAGCGCGGGACCCTTAGAGCAGTACTTC
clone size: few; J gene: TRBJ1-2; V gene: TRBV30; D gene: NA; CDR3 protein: CAWWSAYGYTF; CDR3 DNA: TGTGCCTGGTGGTCGGCTTATGGCTACACCTTC
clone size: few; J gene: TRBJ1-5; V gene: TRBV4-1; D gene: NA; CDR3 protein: CASSRGATSNQPQHF; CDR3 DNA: TGCGCCAGCAGCCGGGGGGCTACTAGCAATCAGCCCCAGCATTTT
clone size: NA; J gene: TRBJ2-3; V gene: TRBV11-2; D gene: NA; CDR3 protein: CASSIPGATDTQYF; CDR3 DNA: TGTGCCAGCAGCATTCCCGGGGCCACAGATACGCAGTATTTT
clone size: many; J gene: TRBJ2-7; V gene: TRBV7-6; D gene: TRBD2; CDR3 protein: CASSLEGTSGYEQYF; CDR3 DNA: TGTGCCAGCAGCTTAGAGGGGACTAGCGGATACGAGCAGTACTTC
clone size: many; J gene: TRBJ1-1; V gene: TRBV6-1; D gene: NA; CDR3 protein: CASSEALGRSEAFF; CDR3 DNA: TGTGCCAGCAGTGAAGCTCTTGGGCGGAGTGAAGCTTTCTTT
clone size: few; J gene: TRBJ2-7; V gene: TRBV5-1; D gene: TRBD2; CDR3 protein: CASSFELSGTDYEQYF; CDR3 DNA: TGCGCCAGCAGCTTTGAACTTAGCGGGACCGACTACGAGCAGTACTTC
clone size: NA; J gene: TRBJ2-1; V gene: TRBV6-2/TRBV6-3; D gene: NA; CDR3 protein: CASSYGQYNEQFF; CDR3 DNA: TGTGCCAGCAGTTACGGACAGTACAATGAGCAGTTCTTC
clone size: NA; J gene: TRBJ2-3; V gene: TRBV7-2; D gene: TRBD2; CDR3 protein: CASSFPHGRPYTDTQYF; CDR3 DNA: TGTGCCAGCAGCTTTCCCCACGGGAGGCCATACACAGATACGCAGTATTTT
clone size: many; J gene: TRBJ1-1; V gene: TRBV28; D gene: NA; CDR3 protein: CASSPRITGHTEAFF; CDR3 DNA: TGTGCCAGCAGTCCTAGAATTACAGGGCACACTGAAGCTTTCTTT
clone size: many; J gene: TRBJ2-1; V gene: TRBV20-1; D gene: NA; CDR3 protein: CSARLTNYNEQFF; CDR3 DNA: TGCAGTGCTAGACTTACCAACTACAATGAGCAGTTCTTC
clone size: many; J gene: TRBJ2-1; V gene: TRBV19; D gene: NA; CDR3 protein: CASSIGAEQFF; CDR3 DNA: TGTGCCAGTAGTATTGGTGCGGAGCAGTTCTTC
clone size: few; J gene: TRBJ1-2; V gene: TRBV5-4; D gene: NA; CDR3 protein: CASSLVGYYTF; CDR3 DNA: TGTGCCAGCAGCTTGGTCGGTTACTACACCTTC
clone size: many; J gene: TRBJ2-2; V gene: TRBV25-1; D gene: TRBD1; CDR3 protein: CASSETGGTGELFF; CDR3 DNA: TGTGCCAGCAGTGAGACAGGGGGCACCGGGGAGCTGTTTTTT
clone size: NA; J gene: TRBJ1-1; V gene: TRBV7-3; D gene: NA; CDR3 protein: CASSLGSTEAFF; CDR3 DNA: TGTGCCAGCAGCTTAGGGAGTACTGAAGCTTTCTTT
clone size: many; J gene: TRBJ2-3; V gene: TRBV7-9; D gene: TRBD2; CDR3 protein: CASSSTSASTDTQYF; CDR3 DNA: TGTGCCAGCAGCTCGACTAGCGCTAGCACAGATACGCAGTATTTT
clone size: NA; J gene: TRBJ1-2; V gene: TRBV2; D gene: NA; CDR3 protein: CAIRDGYTF; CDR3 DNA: TGTGCCATCCGAGATGGCTACACCTTC
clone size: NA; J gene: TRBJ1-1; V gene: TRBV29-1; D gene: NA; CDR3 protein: CSVEVADEAEAFF; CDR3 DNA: TGCAGCGTTGAAGTGGCCGACGAGGCTGAAGCTTTCTTT
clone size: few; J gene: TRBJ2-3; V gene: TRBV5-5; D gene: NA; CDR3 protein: CASSLMARDTQYF; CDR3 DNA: TGTGCCAGCAGCTTGATGGCGAGAGATACGCAGTATTTT
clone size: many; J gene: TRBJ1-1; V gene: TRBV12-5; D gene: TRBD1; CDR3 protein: CASGLVPSGQGFITEAFF; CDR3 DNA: TGTGCTAGTGGTTTGGTACCGTCCGGACAGGGGTTCATCACTGAAGCTTTCTTT
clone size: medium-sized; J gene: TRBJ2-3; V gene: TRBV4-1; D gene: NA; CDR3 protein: CASSPPGTDTQYF; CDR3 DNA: TGCGCCAGCAGCCCACCGGGGACAGATACGCAGTATTTT
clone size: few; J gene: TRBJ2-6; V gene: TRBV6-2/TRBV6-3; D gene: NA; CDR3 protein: CASSYSEHPGANVLTF; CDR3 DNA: TGTGCCAGCAGTTACTCTGAGCATCCTGGGGCCAACGTCCTGACTTTC
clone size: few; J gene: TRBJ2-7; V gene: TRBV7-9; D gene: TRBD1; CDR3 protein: CASSSTGADYEQYF; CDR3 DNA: TGTGCCAGCAGCTCGACAGGGGCCGACTACGAGCAGTACTTC
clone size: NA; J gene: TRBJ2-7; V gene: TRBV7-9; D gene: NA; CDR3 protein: CASSLINRDGEQYF; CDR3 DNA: TGTGCCAGCAGCTTGATTAATAGGGACGGCGAGCAGTACTTC
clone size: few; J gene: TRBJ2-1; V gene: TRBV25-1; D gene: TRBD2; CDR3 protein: CASSVGSGSNEQFF; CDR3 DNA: TGTGCCAGCAGTGTCGGTAGCGGGAGCAATGAGCAGTTCTTC
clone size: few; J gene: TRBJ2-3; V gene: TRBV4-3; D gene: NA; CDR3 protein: CASSRGLYMRTDTQYF; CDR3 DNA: TGCGCCAGCAGCAGGGGACTCTATATGAGGACAGATACGCAGTATTTT
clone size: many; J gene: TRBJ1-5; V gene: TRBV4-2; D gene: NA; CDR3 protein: CASSQTSGPGNQPQHF; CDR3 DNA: TGTGCCAGCAGCCAAACAAGTGGGCCGGGCAATCAGCCCCAGCATTTT
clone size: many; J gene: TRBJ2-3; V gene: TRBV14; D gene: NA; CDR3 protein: CASSQVFAMYTDTQYF; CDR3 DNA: TGTGCCAGCAGCCAAGTCTTCGCGATGTACACAGATACGCAGTATTTT
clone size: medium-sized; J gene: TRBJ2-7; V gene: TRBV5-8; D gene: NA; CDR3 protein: CASSPPTEIYEQYF; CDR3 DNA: TGTGCCAGCAGCCCCCCCACAGAGATCTACGAGCAGTACTTC
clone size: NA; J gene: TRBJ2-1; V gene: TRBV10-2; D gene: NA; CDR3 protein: CASSGGGSSYNEQFF; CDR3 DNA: TGCGCCAGCAGTGGTGGAGGGAGCTCCTACAATGAGCAGTTCTTC
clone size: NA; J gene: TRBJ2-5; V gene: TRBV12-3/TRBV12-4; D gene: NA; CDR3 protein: CASTGVAWETQYF; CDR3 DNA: TGTGCCAGCACGGGGGTAGCATGGGAGACCCAGTACTTC
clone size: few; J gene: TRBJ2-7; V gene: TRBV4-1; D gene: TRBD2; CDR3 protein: CASSLRGGSWDEQYF; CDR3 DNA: TGCGCCAGCAGCCTCCGGGGGGGAAGTTGGGACGAGCAGTACTTC
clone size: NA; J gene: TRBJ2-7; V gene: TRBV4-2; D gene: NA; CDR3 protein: CASSQELGLYEQYF; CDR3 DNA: TGTGCCAGCAGCCAAGAGCTAGGTTTGTACGAGCAGTACTTC
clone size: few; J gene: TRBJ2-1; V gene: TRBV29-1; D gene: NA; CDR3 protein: CSVELSYNEQFF; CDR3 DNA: TGCAGCGTTGAATTATCTTACAATGAGCAGTTCTTC
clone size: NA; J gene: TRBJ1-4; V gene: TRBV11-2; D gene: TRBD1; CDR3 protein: CASSQQGFNEKLFF; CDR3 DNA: TGTGCCAGCAGCCAACAGGGGTTTAATGAAAAACTGTTTTTT
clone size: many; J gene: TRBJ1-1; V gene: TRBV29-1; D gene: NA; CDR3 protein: CSVDPVSGPSQAFF; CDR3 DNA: TGCAGCGTCGACCCGGTGTCAGGGCCTAGTCAAGCTTTCTTT